This T cell receptor (beta chain) was sequenced during a study of regulatory T cells in long-lasting Graves disease. Study-level information: Persistent Graves' disease denoted over 5 years of antithyroid drugs plus positive TSH receptor antibodies.

In this sample, this clonotype turned up many times. The antigen is not known. Time point denoted: persistent/refractory GD, antithyroid drugs over 5 years with positive TRAb. There was RNA extracted from PBMCs, and the TCR library was made from it. Graves' disease diagnosis relied on American Thyroid Association guidelines. Regarding the study as a whole: Persistent disease was associated with favored TRBV28 usage and with favored use of TRBJ1-2 and TRBJ2-5.

V was shortened by 3 bases and J by 1 base, with 15 bases between the two germline ends. CDR1 MDHEN and CDR2 SYDVKM come from the germline V gene. CDR3 length: 16 residues. Through Arm-PCR of CDR3 regions and iRepertoire HTBI primers, TCR beta libraries were built. TCRdb passed the multiplex PCR reads through MiXCR, listing each CDR3 protein once. The sample records some 340,000 distinct CDR3 sequences, roughly 24% being singletons. Sample: peripheral blood mononuclear cells (PBMCs), taken when the disease was refractory, from a patient treated with antithyroid drugs. This receptor was obtained from a woman aged 40-49 years with Graves disease. The chain links TRBV28 to TRBJ1-1; the D gene is possibly TRBD1 (6 bases). This CDR3 is CASSFYHPTGNTEAFF. For the CDR3, the DNA is TGTGCCAGCAGTTTCTATCATCCGACAGGGAACACTGAAGCTTTCTTT.